The 31 T cell receptor beta chains below come from one sample, sequenced in a study of blood T cells in healthy people across ages. Through a sample-barcoded 5' primer and a J-beta primer mix, a second PCR was run for roughly 7 to 11 cycles. TCRdb ran MiXCR on the 5' RACE reads and lists one entry per CDR3 protein. The sample consists of 1.5 million to 2 million distinct CDR3 sequences, about 50% of them appearing once. The sample taken for sequencing was blood. Receptor source: a woman aged 40 to 55 in good health.

Details on this clonotype: A much larger clone lies a single base off, so this may be a read error. The chain carries TRBV7-9 and TRBJ2-1; TRBD1 matches at 7 bases. This CDR3 is built from 19 residues. Germline CDR1 and CDR2: SEHNR and FQNEAQ (reference sequence). The CDR3 sequence is CVSSQPRGGQPSSYNEQFF. DNA for the CDR3: TGTGTCAGCAGCCAACCCAGAGGGGGACAGCCGAGCTCCTACAATGAGCAGTTCTTC. The whole variable domain, filled in from reference TRBV7-9 and TRBJ2-1, reads DTGVSQNPRHKITKRGQNVTFRCDPISEHNRLYWYRQTLGQGPEFLTYFQNEAQLEKSRLLSDRFSAERPKGSFSTLEIQRTEQGDSAMYLCVSSQPRGGQPSSYNEQFFGPGTRLTVL.

The chain has TRBV20-1 and TRBJ2-5; no reliable D call. Germline V lookup: CDR1 DFQATT, CDR2 SNEGSKA (reference sequence). Trimming removed 2 bases from V and 1 base from J, with 17 bases in between. The CDR3 has 16 residues. The CDR3, as DNA: TGCAGTGCTAGACCACCCCAGAGCCTCCCCCAAGAGACCCAGTACTTC. Translating it yields CSARPPQSLPQETQYF.

The rearrangement uses TRBV6-2 or TRBV6-3 and TRBJ1-1, with a tentative D call TRBD1 (6 bases). The V end lost 7 bases, the J end lost 2 bases, and 14 bases lay between the germline ends. The CDR3 loop spans 14 amino acids. CDR1 is MNHEY and CDR2 is SVGEGT in the germline V gene. CDR3 DNA: TGTGCCAGCATCGAGAGCGGGGGCAACACTGAAGCTTTCTTT. Encoded protein: CASIESGGNTEAFF.

V gene TRBV29-1 combines with J gene TRBJ2-3; no firm D call. V gave up 5 bases and J gave up 5 bases, with 8 bases separating them. In germline, CDR1 is SQVTM, CDR2 ANQGSEA. The CDR3 loop spans 11 amino acids. DNA for the CDR3: TGCAGCGTTCTTATTGGAGATACGCAGTATTTT. Translated: CSVLIGDTQYF.

This clonotype was seen a few times. The chain uses TRBV12-3 or TRBV12-4 and TRBJ2-1; 7 bases are a match to TRBD1. The CDR3 contains 14 residues. Germline trimming cut 1 base from V and 7 bases from J; bases unmatched to any gene: 4. CDR3 nucleotides: TGTGCCAGCAGTTTAGACACCAGGGGGAATGAGCAGTTCTTC. It is translated as CASSLDTRGNEQFF.

As concerns this clonotype: A much larger clone sits a single nucleotide away, making a read error possible. The rearrangement links TRBV29-1 to TRBJ2-5; TRBD1 might be the D (6 bases). CDR3 length equals 15 residues. CDR1 and CDR2 from the germline V gene are SQVTM and ANQGSEA. The CDR3 spells CSVEGGFRGQETRYF. The CDR3 region has the DNA TGCAGCGTTGAAGGCGGCTTCAGGGGTCAAGAGACCCGGTACTTC. Variable domain in full (rest from reference TRBV29-1 and TRBJ2-5): SAVISQKPSRDICQRGTSLTIQCQVDSQVTMMFWYRQQPGQSLTLIATANQGSEATYESGFVIDKFPISRPNLTFSTLTVSNMSPEDSSIYLCSVEGGFRGQETRYFGPGTRLLVL.

The V call is TRBV28, the J call TRBJ1-6; 7 bases agree with TRBD1. This CDR3 spans 12 amino acids. The junction had 5 bases not matched to a gene; V was cut back by 8 bases and J by 10 bases. Germline lookup yields CDR1 MDHEN and CDR2 SYDVKM. The CDR3 loop is CASGDSPSPLHF. The CDR3 bases are TGTGCCAGCGGGGACAGTCCCTCACCCCTCCACTTT. Based on the CDR3 plus reference TRBV28 and TRBJ1-6, the full variable domain is DVKVTQSSRYLVKRTGEKVFLECVQDMDHENMFWYRQDPGLGLRLIYFSYDVKMKEKGDIPEGYSVSREKKERFSLILESASTNQTSMYLCASGDSPSPLHFGNGTRLTVT.

V gene TRBV7-2 combines with J gene TRBJ2-3, with 8 bases lining up with TRBD2. CDR1 is SGHTA, CDR2 FQGNSA, per germline. The CDR3 is 15 residues long. J was trimmed by 2 bases and V by 3 bases; bases with no gene match: 4. DNA for the CDR3: TGTGCCAGCAGCTTTGACGGGGGGGACACAGATACGCAGTATTTT. Its protein is CASSFDGGDTDTQYF.

The CDR3 here is CSATPDSLSTDTQYF. In nucleotides, the CDR3 is TGCAGCGCTACTCCGGACTCTCTAAGCACAGATACGCAGTATTTT. This rearrangement joins TRBV29-1 to TRBJ2-3; D might be TRBD2 (5 bases). Germline CDR1 is SQVTM and CDR2 is ANQGSEA. Trimming left V 7 bases short and J 0 bases short, with 17 bases between. The CDR3 runs to 15 residues.

The chain carries TRBV7-8 and TRBJ2-7; 7 nucleotides align to TRBD2. The germline V gene encodes CDR1 SGHVS and CDR2 FQNEAQ. The CDR3 is 12 residues long. With 8 bases clipped from V and 7 bases from J, the junction kept 8 bases outside the gene matches. In nucleotides, the CDR3 is TGTGCCAGCCTTGGGAGAGCGGGAGAGCAGTACTTC. Its translation is CASLGRAGEQYF. The full variable domain, with the rest looked up from reference TRBV7-8 and TRBJ2-7, is GAGVSQSPRYKVAKRGQDVALRCDPISGHVSLFWYQQALGQGPEFLTYFQNEAQLDKSGLPSDRFFAERPEGSVSTLKIQRTQQEDSAVYLCASLGRAGEQYFGPGTRLTVT.

This clonotype has just one count. The chain has TRBV6-1 and TRBJ1-1; D uncertain. The length of the CDR3 is 12 residues. Germline values: CDR1 MNHNS, CDR2 SASEGT. Deletions cut 3 bases from V and 5 bases from J, with 7 bases between. In DNA form, the CDR3 reads TGTGCCAGCAGTGATGCGGTGACTGAAGCTTTCTTT. Translating it yields CASSDAVTEAFF.

The V gene is TRBV11-3, the J gene TRBJ2-1; D uncertain. The DNA end is more similar to TRBJ2-7, so the J call may be wrong. The CDR3 runs 16 residues. Germline assignment: CDR1 SGHNT and CDR2 YENEEA. CDR3 coding DNA: TGTGCCAGCAGCTTGGGCGTGGGCGTCTCCTACAATGAGCAGTACTTC. Its translation: CASSLGVGVSYNEQYF.

The chain joins TRBV20-1 to TRBJ2-7; TRBD2 matches 7 bases. This CDR3 is built from 17 residues. Germline trimming cut 1 base from V and 3 bases from J; bases unmatched to any gene: 15. Looked up from germline, CDR1 is DFQATT and CDR2 is SNEGSKA (reference sequence). The CDR3 reads CSARVLGGPNLIYEQYF. The CDR3 region has the DNA TGCAGTGCTAGAGTTCTGGGAGGGCCGAACCTAATCTACGAGCAGTACTTC.

The chain is built from TRBV6-2 or TRBV6-3 and TRBJ2-5; the D gene is possibly TRBD1 (5 bases). The CDR3 runs 15 residues. Germline V gene lookup returns CDR1 MNHEY and CDR2 SVGEGT. V shed 1 base and J shed 5 bases, with 14 bases lying between them. The CDR3 nucleotides are TGTGCCAGCAGTTACTATCACAGGTCCGGGGAGACCCAGTACTTC. Protein product: CASSYYHRSGETQYF.

V gene TRBV7-2 combines with J gene TRBJ1-5, with D possibly TRBD1 on 5 matching bases. Trimming stripped 1 base from V and 1 base from J, with 11 bases between. This CDR3 has 16 residues. Germline V gene data show CDR1 as SGHTA and CDR2 as FQGNSA. The CDR3: CASSLEGVLSNQPQHF. CDR3 DNA: TGTGCCAGCAGCTTAGAAGGGGTACTCAGCAATCAGCCCCAGCATTTT.

The chain employs TRBV7-9 and TRBJ2-7, with TRBD1 matching over 8 bases. This CDR3 spans 15 amino acids. Losses at the gene ends were 1 base for V and 7 bases for J; bases not matched to a gene: 9. From germline, CDR1 is SEHNR and CDR2 FQNEAQ (reference sequence). The CDR3 DNA reads as TGTGCCAGCAGCTTAGAGACAGGGGCCCTTGGGGAGCAGTACTTC. This codes for CASSLETGALGEQYF.

This clonotype was seen only a few times. The chain recombines TRBV7-2 with TRBJ2-2; the D is unclear. Per germline, CDR1 SGHTA and CDR2 FQGNSA. This CDR3 spans 14 amino acids. V was trimmed by 4 bases and J by 2 bases, leaving 8 bases between them. CDR3 nucleotides: TGTGCCAGCAGCTGGGCTCTTAACACCGGGGAGCTGTTTTTT. Its protein is CASSWALNTGELFF.

This clonotype has just a few counts. The CDR3 DNA sequence: TGTGCCAGCAGCCGCCGACAGGGCGGAGCTGAAAAACTGTTTTTT. This codes for CASSRRQGGAEKLFF. V and J are TRBV7-6 and TRBJ1-4; the match to TRBD1 covers 7 bases. The CDR3 runs 15 residues. J was trimmed by 7 bases and V by 5 bases; bases with no gene match: 10. Looked up from germline, CDR1 is SGHVS and CDR2 is FNYEAQ.

The V and J genes are TRBV6-1 and TRBJ1-1; the match to TRBD1 covers 11 bases. The CDR3 sequence is 15 residues long. V lost 6 bases and J lost 0; bases outside the gene matches: 3. Germline-derived CDR1 and CDR2 are MNHNS and SASEGT. CDR3 sequence (DNA): TGTGCCAGCAGCGGGACAGGGGGGATGAACACTGAAGCTTTCTTT. This encodes CASSGTGGMNTEAFF.

The chain uses TRBV5-1 and TRBJ2-1; D ambiguous. The germline V gene has CDR1 SGHRS and CDR2 YFSETQ. Trimming took off 4 bases at V and 4 bases at J, with 6 bases between the two ends. The CDR3 length is 12 residues. Here the CDR3 DNA reads TGCGCCAGCAGCGTTGAATACAATGAGCAGTTCTTC. It codes for CASSVEYNEQFF.

This clonotype occurred a few times. The CDR3 nucleotides are TGCGCCAGCAGCCAAGACCATCCGAAGACCCAGTACTTC. Translating it yields CASSQDHPKTQYF. V and J are TRBV4-1 and TRBJ2-5; D not resolved. Per germline, CDR1 MGHRA and CDR2 YSYEKL. Trimming shortened V by 0 bases and J by 6 bases, and 8 bases separated the two germline ends. The CDR3 sequence is 13 residues long.

There are a few counts of this clonotype. The rearrangement uses TRBV4-3 and TRBJ2-5, with D perhaps TRBD2 (6 bases). V shed 2 bases and J shed 5 bases, with 12 bases lying between them. Germline V gene lookup returns CDR1 LGHNA and CDR2 YSLEER. The CDR3 runs to 14 residues. CDR3 in DNA: TGCGCCAGCAGCCAAAATGGAGGAGGGGAGACCCAGTACTTC. Protein sequence: CASSQNGGGETQYF.

This clonotype was recorded only once. The CDR3 loop is CASSPQGGRIYEQYF. The CDR3 DNA reads TGTGCCAGCAGTCCCCAGGGGGGACGAATATACGAGCAGTACTTC. The J gene is TRBJ2-7, the V gene TRBV28; possibly TRBD1 for D (7 bases). The V end lost 5 bases, the J end lost 4 bases, and 18 bases lay between the germline ends. Per germline, CDR1 MDHEN and CDR2 SYDVKM. This CDR3 spans 15 amino acids.

The gene calls are TRBV3-1 and TRBJ2-4, with TRBD2 matching 10 bases. The last part of the DNA fits TRBJ2-7 better; the J call may be wrong. The length of the CDR3 is 15 residues. From germline, CDR1 is LGHDT and CDR2 YNNKEL (reference sequence). CDR3 sequence reads: CASSQALAGFYEQYF. The DNA for the CDR3 is TGTGCCAGCAGCCAAGCACTAGCGGGGTTCTACGAGCAGTACTTC.

The rearrangement uses TRBV6-5 and TRBJ2-7; D gene uncertain. Trimming stripped 6 bases from V and 6 bases from J, with 12 bases between. This CDR3 spans 12 amino acids. The germline gives CDR1 MNHEY, CDR2 SVGAGI. The CDR3 region has the DNA TGTGCCAGCAGGCCCGCCTGGGGCGAGCAGTACTTC. It specifies CASRPAWGEQYF.

This clonotype was picked up many times. V gene TRBV12-3 or TRBV12-4 combines with J gene TRBJ2-5, with D unclear. V was trimmed by 6 bases and J by 2 bases, leaving 10 bases between them. The CDR3 loop spans 13 amino acids. The CDR3 reads CASSLRLQETQYF. DNA for the CDR3: TGTGCCAGCAGCCTGCGACTTCAAGAGACCCAGTACTTC.

V gene TRBV7-9 combines with J gene TRBJ2-1; 7 positions agree with TRBD1. With 5 bases clipped from V and 1 base from J, the junction kept 11 bases outside the gene matches. This CDR3 is 17 amino acids long. Per the germline V gene, CDR1 is SEHNR and CDR2 is FQNEAQ (reference sequence). The CDR3 sequence: CASSDPPDRVSYNEQFF. The CDR3 DNA is TGTGCCAGCAGCGACCCTCCCGACAGGGTTTCCTACAATGAGCAGTTCTTC. Based on the CDR3 plus reference TRBV7-9 and TRBJ2-1, the full variable domain is DTGVSQNPRHKITKRGQNVTFRCDPISEHNRLYWYRQTLGQGPEFLTYFQNEAQLEKSRLLSDRFSAERPKGSFSTLEIQRTEQGDSAMYLCASSDPPDRVSYNEQFFGPGTRLTVL.

The V call is TRBV19, the J call TRBJ2-7; D gene uncertain. Trimming shortened V by 8 bases and J by 3 bases, and 17 bases separated the two germline ends. CDR1 and CDR2 (germline): LNHDA, SQIVND (reference sequence). This CDR3 has 14 amino acids. CDR3 loop: CASGPGPFRYEQYF. For the CDR3, the DNA is TGTGCCAGTGGCCCGGGCCCCTTCCGCTACGAGCAGTACTTC. The whole variable domain, remainder taken from reference TRBV19 and TRBJ2-7, is DGGITQSPKYLFRKEGQNVTLSCEQNLNHDAMYWYRQDPGQGLRLIYYSQIVNDFQKGDIAEGYSVSREKKESFPLTVTSAQKNPTAFYLCASGPGPFRYEQYFGPGTRLTVT.

V gene TRBV28 combines with J gene TRBJ2-7; possibly TRBD1 for D (6 bases). Germline V gives CDR1 MDHEN, CDR2 SYDVKM. V was trimmed by 2 bases and J by 3 bases, leaving 17 bases between them. CDR3 length equals 16 residues. DNA for the CDR3: TGTGCCAGCAGTTTAATACCGGGACAAGATCTCTACGAGCAGTACTTC. Translation gives CASSLIPGQDLYEQYF.

The chain combines TRBV4-1 with TRBJ2-2; D unclear. Germline assignment: CDR1 MGHRA and CDR2 YSYEKL. The CDR3 runs to 14 residues. The V gene lost 4 bases and the J gene lost 4 bases, with 10 bases spanning the gap. The CDR3 is CASSLLSSTGELFF. DNA for the CDR3: TGCGCCAGCAGCCTCCTATCGTCCACCGGGGAGCTGTTTTTT.

The rearrangement uses TRBV20-1 and TRBJ2-5; TRBD1 agrees at 7 bases. V shed 5 bases, J shed 6 bases, and the junction held 9 bases outside the gene matches. CDR1 is DFQATT, CDR2 SNEGSKA, per germline (reference sequence). The CDR3 loop spans 13 amino acids. The CDR3 bases are TGCAGTGCTGTCCAGGGGGACGTAAAGACCCAGTACTTC. This sequence encodes CSAVQGDVKTQYF.